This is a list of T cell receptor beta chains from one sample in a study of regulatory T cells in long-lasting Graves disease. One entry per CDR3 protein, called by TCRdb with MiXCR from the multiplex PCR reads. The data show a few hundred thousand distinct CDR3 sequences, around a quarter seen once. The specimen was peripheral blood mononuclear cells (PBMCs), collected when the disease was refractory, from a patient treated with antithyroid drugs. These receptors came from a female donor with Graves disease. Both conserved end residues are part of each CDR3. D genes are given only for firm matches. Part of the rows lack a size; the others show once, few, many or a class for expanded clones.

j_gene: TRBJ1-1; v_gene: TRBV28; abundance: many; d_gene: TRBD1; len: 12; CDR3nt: TGTGCCAGCGGGGGACAGGGTACTGAAGCTTTCTTT; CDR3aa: CASGGQGTEAFF
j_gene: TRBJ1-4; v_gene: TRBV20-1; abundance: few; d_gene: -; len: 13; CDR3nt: TGCAGTGCTAGAGCCGAGGGAAAAGAAAAACTGTTTTTT; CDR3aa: CSARAEGKEKLFF
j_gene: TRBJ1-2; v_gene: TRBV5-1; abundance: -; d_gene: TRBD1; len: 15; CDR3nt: TGCGCCAGCAGCTTGGGCGGGACAGGGGACTATGGCTACACCTTC; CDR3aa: CASSLGGTGDYGYTF
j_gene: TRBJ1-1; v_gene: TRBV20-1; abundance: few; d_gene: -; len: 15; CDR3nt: TGCAGTGCTAGAGATAGGTCAGGGACGAACACTGAAGCTTTCTTT; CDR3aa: CSARDRSGTNTEAFF
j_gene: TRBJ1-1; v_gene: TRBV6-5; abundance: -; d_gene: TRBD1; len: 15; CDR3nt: TGTGCCAGCAGTTACTCGAACAAGGGACAGGGGGAAGCTTTCTTT; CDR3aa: CASSYSNKGQGEAFF
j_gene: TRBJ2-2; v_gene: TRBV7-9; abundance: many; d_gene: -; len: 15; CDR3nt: TGTGCCAGCAGCTTAGCGGGACCGGACACCGGGGAGCTGTTTTTT; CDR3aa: CASSLAGPDTGELFF
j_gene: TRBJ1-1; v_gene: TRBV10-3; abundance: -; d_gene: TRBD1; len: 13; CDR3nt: TGTGCCATCAGTTTGGTACAGGGGACTGAAGCTTTCTTT; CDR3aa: CAISLVQGTEAFF
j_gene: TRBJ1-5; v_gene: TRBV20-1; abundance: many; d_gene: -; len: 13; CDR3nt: TGCAGTGCTAGAGTGCCAGGGGATCAGCCCCAGCATTTT; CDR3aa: CSARVPGDQPQHF
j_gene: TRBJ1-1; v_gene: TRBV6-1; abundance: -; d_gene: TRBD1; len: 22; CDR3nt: TGTGCCAGCAGCGCCCGCCGGCCAGCAGGACAGGGTCTAGTACGGGGCGGCACTGAAGCTTTCTTT; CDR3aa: CASSARRPAGQGLVRGGTEAFF
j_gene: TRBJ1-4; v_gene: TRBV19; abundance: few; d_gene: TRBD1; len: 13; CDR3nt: TGTGCCAGTACAAAGGAAGGGGGCGCTTACCTGTTTTTT; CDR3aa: CASTKEGGAYLFF
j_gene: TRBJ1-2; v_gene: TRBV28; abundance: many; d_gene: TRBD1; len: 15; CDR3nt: TGTGCCAGCAGTTTTCGGACAGGGGGCGCGGATGGCTACACCTTC; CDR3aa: CASSFRTGGADGYTF
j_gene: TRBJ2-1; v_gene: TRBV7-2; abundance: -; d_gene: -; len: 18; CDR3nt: TGTGCCAGCAGCTTAACTTTTGTCGGGACTGGTACTCACAATGAGCAGTTCTTC; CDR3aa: CASSLTFVGTGTHNEQFF
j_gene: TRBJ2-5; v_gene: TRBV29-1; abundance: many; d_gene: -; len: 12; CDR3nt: TGCAGCGTTGAGGAGGGGGTCGAGACCCAGTACTTC; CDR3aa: CSVEEGVETQYF
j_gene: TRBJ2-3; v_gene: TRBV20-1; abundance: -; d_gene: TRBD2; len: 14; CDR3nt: TGCAGTGCTCATACTAGCGGGAGGTTAAATACGCAGTATTTT; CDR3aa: CSAHTSGRLNTQYF
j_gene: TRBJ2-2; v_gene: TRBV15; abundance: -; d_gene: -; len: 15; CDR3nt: TGTGCCACCAGCAGAGAGGGACTTAACACCGGGGAGCTGTTTTTT; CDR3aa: CATSREGLNTGELFF
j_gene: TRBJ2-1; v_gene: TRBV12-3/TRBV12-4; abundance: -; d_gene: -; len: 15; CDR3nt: TGTGCCAGCAGTTTCCGCGGCAGGACGACCAATGAGCAGTTCTTC; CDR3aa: CASSFRGRTTNEQFF
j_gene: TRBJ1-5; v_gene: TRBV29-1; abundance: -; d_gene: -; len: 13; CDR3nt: TGCAGCGTCGAACAGGGACCCAATCAGCCCCAGCATTTT; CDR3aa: CSVEQGPNQPQHF
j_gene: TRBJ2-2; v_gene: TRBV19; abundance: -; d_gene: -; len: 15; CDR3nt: TGTGCCAGTAGTATATACAGGGGGGGAGCCGGGGAGCTGTTTTTT; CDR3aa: CASSIYRGGAGELFF
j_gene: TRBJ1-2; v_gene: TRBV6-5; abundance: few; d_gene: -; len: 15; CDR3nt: TGTGCCAGCAGTTACTACGCGGGGGCGAACTATGGCTACACCTTC; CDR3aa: CASSYYAGANYGYTF
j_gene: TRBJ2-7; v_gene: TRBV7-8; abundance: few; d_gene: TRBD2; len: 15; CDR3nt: TGTGCCAGCAGCCCTCGTAGCGGGAGTCTTACCGAGCAGTACTTC; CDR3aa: CASSPRSGSLTEQYF
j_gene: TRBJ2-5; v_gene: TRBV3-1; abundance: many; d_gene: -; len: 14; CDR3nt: TGTGCCAGCAGCCAAGGGGACTCCGAAGAGACCCAGTACTTC; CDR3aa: CASSQGDSEETQYF
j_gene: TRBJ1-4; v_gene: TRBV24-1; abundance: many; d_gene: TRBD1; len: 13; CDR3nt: TGTGCCACCAGTGATTCACCGACAGGGAAACTGTTTTTT; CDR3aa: CATSDSPTGKLFF
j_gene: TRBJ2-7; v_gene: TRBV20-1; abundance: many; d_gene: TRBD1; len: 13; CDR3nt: TGCAGTGCTACACGGGACAGTTCCTACGAGCAGTACTTC; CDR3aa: CSATRDSSYEQYF
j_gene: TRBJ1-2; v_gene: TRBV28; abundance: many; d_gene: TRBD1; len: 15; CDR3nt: TGTGCCAGCAGTTCGACCCCGGGACAGGGCTATGGCTACACCTTC; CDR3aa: CASSSTPGQGYGYTF
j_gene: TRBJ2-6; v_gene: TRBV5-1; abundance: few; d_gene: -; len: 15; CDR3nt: TGCGCCAGCAGGAATCGGGGGTCTGGGGCCAACGTCCTGACTTTC; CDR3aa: CASRNRGSGANVLTF
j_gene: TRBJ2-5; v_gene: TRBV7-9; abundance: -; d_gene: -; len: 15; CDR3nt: TGTGCCAGCAGCTTTTTTATTAGGGGTCGAGAGACCCAGTACTTC; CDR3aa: CASSFFIRGRETQYF
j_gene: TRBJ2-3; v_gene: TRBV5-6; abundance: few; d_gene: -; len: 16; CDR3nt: TGTGCCAGCAGCCACGCCCGAGGAGTCGCCACAGATACGCAGTATTTT; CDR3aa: CASSHARGVATDTQYF
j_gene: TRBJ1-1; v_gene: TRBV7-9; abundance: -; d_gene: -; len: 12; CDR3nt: TGTGCCAGCAGCTGGGGCCCCGCTGAAACTTTCTTT; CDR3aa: CASSWGPAETFF
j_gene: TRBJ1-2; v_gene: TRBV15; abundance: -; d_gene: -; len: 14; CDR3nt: TGTGCCACCAGCAGGGCCAGGGAAAACTATGGCTACACCTTC; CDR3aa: CATSRARENYGYTF
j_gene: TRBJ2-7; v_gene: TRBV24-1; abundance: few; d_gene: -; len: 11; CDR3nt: TGTGCCACCAGTGGGGGGTACGAGCAGTACTTC; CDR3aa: CATSGGYEQYF
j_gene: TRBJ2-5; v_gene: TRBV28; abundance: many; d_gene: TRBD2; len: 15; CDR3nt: TGTGCCAGCAGTTTATTCGCTAGCGGACAAGAGACCCAGTACTTC; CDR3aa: CASSLFASGQETQYF
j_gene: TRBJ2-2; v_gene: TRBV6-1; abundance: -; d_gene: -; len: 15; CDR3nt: TGTGCCAGCAGAGCAGCATTTTCGAACACCGGGGAGCTGTTTTTT; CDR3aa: CASRAAFSNTGELFF
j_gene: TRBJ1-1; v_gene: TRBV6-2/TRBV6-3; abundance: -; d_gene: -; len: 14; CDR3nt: TGTGCCAGCAGACCGACAGGTACGAACACTGAAGCTTTCTTT; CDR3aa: CASRPTGTNTEAFF
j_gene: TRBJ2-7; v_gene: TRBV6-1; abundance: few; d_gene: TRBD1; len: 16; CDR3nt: TGTGCCAGCAGTCCAGCTAGGGACAGGGGGCATGGCGAGCAGTACTTC; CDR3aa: CASSPARDRGHGEQYF
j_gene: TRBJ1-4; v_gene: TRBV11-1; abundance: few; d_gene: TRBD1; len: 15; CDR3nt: TGTGCCAGCAGCCCGTGGACAGGGGACAATGAAAAACTGTTTTTT; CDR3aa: CASSPWTGDNEKLFF
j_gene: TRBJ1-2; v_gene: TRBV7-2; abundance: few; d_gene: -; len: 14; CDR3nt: TGTGCCAGCAGCCAGGACCGGGAGGGCTATGGCTACACCTTC; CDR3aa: CASSQDREGYGYTF
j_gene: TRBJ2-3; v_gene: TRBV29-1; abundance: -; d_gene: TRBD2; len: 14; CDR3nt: TGCAGCGCAAAAGGGACTAGCGGGACAGATACGCAGTATTTT; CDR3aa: CSAKGTSGTDTQYF
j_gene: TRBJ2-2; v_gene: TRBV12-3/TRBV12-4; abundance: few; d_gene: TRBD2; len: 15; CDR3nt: TGTGCCAGCAGTTCTCGGGGGAGGGACACCGGGGAGCTGTTTTTT; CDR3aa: CASSSRGRDTGELFF
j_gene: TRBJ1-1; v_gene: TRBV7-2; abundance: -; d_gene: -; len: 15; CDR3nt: TGTGCCAGCAGCTTAGCGCACCGGGGGGTCACTGAAGCTTTCTTT; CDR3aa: CASSLAHRGVTEAFF
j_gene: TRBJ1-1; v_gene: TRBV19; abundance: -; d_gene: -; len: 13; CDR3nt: TGTGCCAGTGGCACAGGGCCGGACACTGAAGCTTTCTTT; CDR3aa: CASGTGPDTEAFF
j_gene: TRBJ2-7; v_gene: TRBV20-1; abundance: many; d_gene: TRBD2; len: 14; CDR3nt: TGCAGTGCATCGAGCGGGAGGGCCTCCCACGAGCAGTACTTC; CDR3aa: CSASSGRASHEQYF
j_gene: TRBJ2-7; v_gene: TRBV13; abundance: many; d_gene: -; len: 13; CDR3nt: TGTGCCAGCAGCTTAGTTCCATCTTACGAGCAGTACTTC; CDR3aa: CASSLVPSYEQYF
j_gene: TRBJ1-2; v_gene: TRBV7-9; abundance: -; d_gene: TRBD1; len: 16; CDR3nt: TGTGCCAGCAGCTTTCTACTAGGACAGGGGACGCAGGGCTACACCTTC; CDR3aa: CASSFLLGQGTQGYTF
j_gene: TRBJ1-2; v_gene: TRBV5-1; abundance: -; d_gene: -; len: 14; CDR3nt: TGCGCCAGTTACCAACCCGGAATGGCGTATGGCTACACCTTC; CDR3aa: CASYQPGMAYGYTF
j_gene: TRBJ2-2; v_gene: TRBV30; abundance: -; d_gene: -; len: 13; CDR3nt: TGTGCCCGTGAACAGGGTTTGAACGGGGAGCTGTTTTTT; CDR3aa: CAREQGLNGELFF
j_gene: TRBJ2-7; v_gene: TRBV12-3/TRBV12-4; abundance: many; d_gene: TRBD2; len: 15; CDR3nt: TGTGCCAGCAGCCCCGGGACTAGCGGGGGCTACGAGCAGTACTTC; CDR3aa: CASSPGTSGGYEQYF
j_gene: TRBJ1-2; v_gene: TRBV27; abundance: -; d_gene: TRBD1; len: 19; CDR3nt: TGTGCCAGCAGTTCAGAACCTCCCGGGACAGGGGCCATGGGGAATGGCTACACCTTC; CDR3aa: CASSSEPPGTGAMGNGYTF
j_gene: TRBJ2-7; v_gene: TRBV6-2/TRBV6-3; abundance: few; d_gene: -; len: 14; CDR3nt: TGTGCCAGCAGACAGCATAGAGTATCCTACGAGCAGTACTTC; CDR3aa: CASRQHRVSYEQYF
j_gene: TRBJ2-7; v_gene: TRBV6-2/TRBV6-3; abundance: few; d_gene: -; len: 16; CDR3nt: TGTGCCAGCAGTTACGGCCCCGCAGTTACCCAAAGCGAGCAGTACTTC; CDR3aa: CASSYGPAVTQSEQYF
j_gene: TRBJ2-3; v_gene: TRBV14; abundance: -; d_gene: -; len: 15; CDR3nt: TGTGCCAGCAGCCAAGGAATTAGCGGCACAGATACGCAGTATTTT; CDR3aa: CASSQGISGTDTQYF
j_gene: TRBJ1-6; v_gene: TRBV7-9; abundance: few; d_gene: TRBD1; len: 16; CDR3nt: TGTGCCAGCAGCGACAGGGGGGCAGGCTATAATTCACCCCTCCACTTT; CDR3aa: CASSDRGAGYNSPLHF
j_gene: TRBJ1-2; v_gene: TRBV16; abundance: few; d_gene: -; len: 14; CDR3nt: TGTGCCAGCAGCCAATCGAGAGGGTTTTATGGCTACACCTTC; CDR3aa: CASSQSRGFYGYTF
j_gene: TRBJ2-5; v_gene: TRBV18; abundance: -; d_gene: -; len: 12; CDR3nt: TGTGCCAGCTCCGGTCCTGAAGAGACCCAGTACTTC; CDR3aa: CASSGPEETQYF
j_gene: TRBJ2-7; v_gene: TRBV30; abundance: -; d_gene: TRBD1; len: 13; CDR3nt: TGTGCCTGGAGGGGACAGACGATACACGAGCAGTACTTC; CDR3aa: CAWRGQTIHEQYF
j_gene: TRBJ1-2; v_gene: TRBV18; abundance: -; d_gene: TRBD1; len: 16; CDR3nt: TGTGCCAGCTCACCACGAACCGGGACAGGGAACTATGGCTACACCTTC; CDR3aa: CASSPRTGTGNYGYTF
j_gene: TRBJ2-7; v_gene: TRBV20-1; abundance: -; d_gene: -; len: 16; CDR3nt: TGCAGTGCTAGAGATCGTTTGGCGGGGGCGGCCTACGAGCAGTACTTC; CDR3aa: CSARDRLAGAAYEQYF
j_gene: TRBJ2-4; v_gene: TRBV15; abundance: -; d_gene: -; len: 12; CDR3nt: TGTGCCACCAGCACCTTGGGGGACATTCAGTACTTC; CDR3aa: CATSTLGDIQYF
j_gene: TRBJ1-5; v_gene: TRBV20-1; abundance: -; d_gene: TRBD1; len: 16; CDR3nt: TGCAGTGCTAGACACCAGGGGGCGTATAGCAATCAGCCCCAGCATTTT; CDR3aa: CSARHQGAYSNQPQHF
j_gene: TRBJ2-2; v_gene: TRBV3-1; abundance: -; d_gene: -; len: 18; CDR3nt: TGTGCCAGCAGCCAAGCTCTTATGGGACGGAGTAACACCGGGGAGCTGTTTTTT; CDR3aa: CASSQALMGRSNTGELFF